This TCR beta chain was captured by sequencing in a study of blood T cell repertoires in COVID-19. Measured with immunoSEQ multiplex PCR; TCRdb has only the in-frame clones, and not every one. The sample includes just over 150,000 clones, approximately 86% of them seen just once. V lost 5 bases to trimming and J lost 5 bases, with 18 bases between them. The germline V gene has CDR1 SNHLY and CDR2 FYNNEI. The CDR3 covers 16 residues. Seattle enrolled patients during active infection and tracked them longitudinally. This TCR was recovered from a woman aged 40 to 50 with COVID-19, enrolled during active disease. The sample was peripheral blood. This chain connects TRBV2 to TRBJ2-2; perhaps TRBD2 as D (5 bases). This CDR3 reads CASSKTLGGGTGELFF. DNA of the CDR3: TGTGCCAGCAGTAAAACCTTAGGAGGTGGTACCGGGGAGCTGTTTTTT.